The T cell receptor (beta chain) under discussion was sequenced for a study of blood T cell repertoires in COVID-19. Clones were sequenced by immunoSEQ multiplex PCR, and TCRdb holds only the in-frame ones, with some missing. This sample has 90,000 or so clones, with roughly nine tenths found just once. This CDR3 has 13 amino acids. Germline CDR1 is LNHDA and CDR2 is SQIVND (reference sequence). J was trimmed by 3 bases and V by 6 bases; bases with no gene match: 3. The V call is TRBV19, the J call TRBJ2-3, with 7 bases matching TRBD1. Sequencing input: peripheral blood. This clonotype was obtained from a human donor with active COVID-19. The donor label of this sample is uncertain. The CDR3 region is CASRGDRTDTQYF. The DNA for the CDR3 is TGTGCCAGTAGGGGGGACAGAACAGATACGCAGTATTTT.